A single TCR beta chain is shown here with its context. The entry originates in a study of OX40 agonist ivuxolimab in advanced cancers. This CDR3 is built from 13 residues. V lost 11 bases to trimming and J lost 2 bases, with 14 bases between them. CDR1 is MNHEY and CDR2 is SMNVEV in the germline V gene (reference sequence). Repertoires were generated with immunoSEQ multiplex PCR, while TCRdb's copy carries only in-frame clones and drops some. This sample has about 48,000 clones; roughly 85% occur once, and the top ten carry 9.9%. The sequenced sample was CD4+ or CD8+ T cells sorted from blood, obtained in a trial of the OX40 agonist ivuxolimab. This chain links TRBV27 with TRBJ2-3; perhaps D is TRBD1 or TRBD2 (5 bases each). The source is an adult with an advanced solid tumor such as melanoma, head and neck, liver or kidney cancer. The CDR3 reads CAGRDGYTDTQYF. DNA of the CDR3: TGTGCCGGCCGGGACGGATACACAGATACGCAGTATTTT.